This entry lists 5 T cell receptor beta chains sequenced from one sample in a study of OX40 agonist ivuxolimab in advanced cancers. Preparation of the library involved the immunoSEQ multiplex PCR assay. This is the immuneACCESS table as TCRdb keeps it, with only in-frame sequences that have V and J called. A part of the clones is gone; compared with another copy, unresolved V genes explain less than half, and the rest is unexplained. The table for this sample lists tens of thousands of clones; approximately 79% of them were counted only once. Around 6.6% of the sample lies in the top ten. The source material was CD4+ or CD8+ T cells sorted from blood, sampled in a trial of the OX40 agonist ivuxolimab. All receptors derive from an adult with an advanced solid tumor such as melanoma, head and neck, liver or kidney cancer.

The chain has TRBV25-1 and TRBJ1-2; unclear D gene. The germline V and J ends were trimmed by 3 bases and 4 bases, with 18 bases remaining between them. Per germline, CDR1 MGHDK and CDR2 SYGVNS. The CDR3 has 16 residues. The CDR3 protein is CASSETRTERLYGYTF. The CDR3 nucleotides read TGTGCCAGCAGTGAGACACGGACCGAGCGGCTCTATGGCTACACCTTC.

J is TRBJ1-4 and V is TRBV28, with D maybe TRBD1 (5 bases). The CDR3 totals 14 residues. The germline CDR1 and CDR2 sequences are MDHEN and SYDVKM. V was cut by 5 bases and J by 4 bases, with 11 bases left in between. CDR3 region: CASSTGRYNEKLFF. The CDR3 DNA follows: TGTGCCAGCAGTACGGGACGGTATAATGAAAAACTGTTTTTT.

This clone came up once. This rearrangement joins TRBV5-1 to TRBJ1-5, with 8 bases fitting TRBD1. This CDR3 has 14 residues. V shed 5 bases and J 4 bases; nucleotides not matched to a gene: 5. Per the germline V gene, CDR1 is SGHRS and CDR2 is YFSETQ. CDR3 in DNA: TGCGCCAGCAGGGACAGGGCCGGGAATCAGCCCCAGCATTTT. Amino acid sequence: CASRDRAGNQPQHF. The whole variable domain, filled in from reference TRBV5-1 and TRBJ1-5, reads KAGVTQTPRYLIKTRGQQVTLSCSPISGHRSVSWYQQTPGQGLQFLFEYFSETQRNKGNFPGRFSGRQFSNSRSEMNVSTLELGDSALYLCASRDRAGNQPQHFGDGTRLSIL.

The chain couples TRBV10-3 to TRBJ1-1; D is unresolved. Trimming cost V 8 bases and J 0 bases, with 13 bases left between them. The CDR3 length is 14 residues. The V gene's germline CDR1 is ENHRY and CDR2 SYGVKD. This chain's CDR3 is CAIGAGVLNTEAFF. CDR3 DNA sequence: TGTGCCATCGGTGCCGGGGTACTGAACACTGAAGCTTTCTTT.

The chain employs TRBV28 and TRBJ1-2, with TRBD1 as a possible D gene (5 bases). Trimming removed 0 bases from V and 0 bases from J, with 20 bases in between. Germline V lookup: CDR1 MDHEN, CDR2 SYDVKM. The CDR3 contains 19 residues. CDR3 coding DNA: TGTGCCAGCAGTTTATGGCGGGCCAGGGCGGGAAGTCCTAACTATGGCTACACCTTC. Translated: CASSLWRARAGSPNYGYTF.